Below are 9 T cell receptor beta chains sequenced from a single sample in a study of blood T cell repertoires in COVID-19. TCRdb keeps only in-frame clones here, not all; method: immunoSEQ multiplex PCR. Counted here are 150,000 to 200,000 clones, around 90% occurring once; the ten biggest clones make up around 0.53%. Source material: peripheral blood. All receptors derive from a man between 45 and 60 years old with acute or convalescent COVID-19.

This rearrangement joins TRBV7-8 to TRBJ1-4; TRBD1 matches 7 bases. Germline values: CDR1 SGHVS, CDR2 FQNEAQ. V was pared by 1 base and J by 8 bases, with 22 bases of the junction left unmatched. This CDR3 comprises 20 residues. The CDR3 DNA reads as TGTGCCAGCAGCTTAGGAAGCAGGTCCAGAACAGGGGCAATGGGAGAAAAACTGTTTTTT. Translation gives CASSLGSRSRTGAMGEKLFF.

The chain links TRBV18 to TRBJ2-1; 9 positions agree with TRBD2. This CDR3 comprises 16 residues. V shed 3 bases and J 3 bases; nucleotides not matched to a gene: 6. Per the germline V gene, CDR1 is KGHSH and CDR2 is LQKENI. The DNA for the CDR3 is TGTGCCAGCTCACCGTCGCTAGCGGGACTCTACAATGAGCAGTTCTTC. This codes for CASSPSLAGLYNEQFF.

V usage is TRBV19 and J usage is TRBJ1-3, with D unresolved. The CDR3 sequence is 14 residues long. V lost 7 bases and J lost 4, with 14 bases in between. Germline loops: CDR1 LNHDA, CDR2 SQIVND (reference sequence). The DNA for the CDR3 is TGTGCCAGTACCCCCATTGGAGGGGGAAACACCATATATTTT. This sequence encodes CASTPIGGGNTIYF.

J is TRBJ1-3 and V is TRBV15; a possible D gene is TRBD1 (5 bases). This CDR3 has 15 residues. V was cut by 0 bases and J by 4 bases, with 10 bases left in between. Germline CDR1 and CDR2: LNHNV and YYDKDF (reference sequence). CDR3 amino acids: CATSREGSGGNTIYF. Written as DNA, the CDR3 is TGTGCCACCAGCAGAGAGGGTTCAGGGGGAAACACCATATATTTT.

The V call is TRBV7-6, the J call TRBJ2-7, with 13 positions matching TRBD2. The V and J ends lost 3 bases and 4 bases, in that order; junction bases with no gene match: 3. Germline assignment: CDR1 SGHVS and CDR2 FNYEAQ. CDR3 size: 15 residues. In nucleotides, the CDR3 is TGTGCCAGCAGCTTGACTAGCGGGAGGTGGTACGAGCAGTACTTC. Protein sequence: CASSLTSGRWYEQYF.

The rearrangement links TRBV10-3 to TRBJ1-5, with 7 bases matching TRBD1. The CDR3 runs to 13 residues. Germline V gene sequence: CDR1 ENHRY, CDR2 SYGVKD. Trimming removed 6 bases from V and 5 bases from J; junction bases left unmatched: 4. This CDR3 reads CAISLDRDQPQHF. The CDR3 region has the DNA TGTGCCATCAGCCTCGACAGGGATCAGCCCCAGCATTTT.

The rearrangement joins TRBV27 to TRBJ2-2, with a tentative D call TRBD2 (5 bases). Deletions cut 3 bases from V and 0 bases from J, with 14 bases between. Per the germline V gene, CDR1 is MNHEY and CDR2 is SMNVEV (reference sequence). This CDR3 is 17 amino acids long. The CDR3 region has the DNA TGTGCCAGCAGTTTCAGAGCGGTTAGCACGAACACCGGGGAGCTGTTTTTT. This gives the protein CASSFRAVSTNTGELFF.

The rearrangement links TRBV2 to TRBJ2-5; 9 positions agree with TRBD2. CDR3 size: 15 residues. J gave up 5 bases and V 5 bases, and 9 bases lay outside the gene matches. The germline CDR1 and CDR2 sequences are SNHLY and FYNNEI. CDR3 in amino acids: CASSSTGTSWETQYF. DNA for the CDR3: TGTGCCAGCAGTTCGACCGGGACTAGCTGGGAGACCCAGTACTTC. Based on the CDR3 plus reference TRBV2 and TRBJ2-5, the full variable domain is EPEVTQTPSHQVTQMGQEVILRCVPISNHLYFYWYRQILGQKVEFLVSFYNNEISEKSEIFDDQFSVERPDGSNFTLKIRSTKLEDSAMYFCASSSTGTSWETQYFGPGTRLLVL.

This chain links TRBV7-8 with TRBJ1-5; D may be TRBD1 (6 bases). Trimming removed 5 bases from V and 4 bases from J, with 15 bases in between. There are 15 residues in the CDR3. CDR1 is SGHVS, CDR2 FQNEAQ, per germline. The DNA for the CDR3 is TGTGCCAGCAGCCAACAGGGAGTAGGAAATCAGCCCCAGCATTTT. Its protein product is CASSQQGVGNQPQHF.